A selection of T cell receptor beta chains follows, all from one sample in a study of cytomegalovirus exposure and HLA in healthy donors. The table came from immunoSEQ multiplex PCR; TCRdb's copy has only in-frame clones and leaves some out. This table has some 200,000 clones, under 80% appearing once. Sequenced input: PBMCs. Every receptor here comes from a girl aged 2 to 9 in good health and CMV-seronegative. The CDR3 runs from the conserved cysteine through the conserved F or W. Each record gives: V gene, clone size, D gene, J gene, CDR3 DNA, CDR3 protein. A D gene is named only where the DNA matches it firmly. The listing skips clone size in some rows; elsewhere it reads once, few, many or a size class.

v_gene: TRBV7-6; abundance: few; d_gene: -; j_gene: TRBJ2-1; CDR3nt: TGTGCCAGCAGCTTAACAGGTTCCTACAATGAGCAGTTCTTC; CDR3aa: CASSLTGSYNEQFF
v_gene: TRBV2; abundance: -; d_gene: TRBD2; j_gene: TRBJ2-1; CDR3nt: TGTGCCGGCATCGGACTAGCGGTGTCCTACAATGAGCAGTTCTTC; CDR3aa: CAGIGLAVSYNEQFF
v_gene: TRBV9; abundance: few; d_gene: TRBD1; j_gene: TRBJ2-5; CDR3nt: TGTGCCAGCAGCGTAGCCTTCGGACCAGGGGGCCAAGAGACCCAGTACTTC; CDR3aa: CASSVAFGPGGQETQYF
v_gene: TRBV28; abundance: -; d_gene: TRBD2; j_gene: TRBJ2-7; CDR3nt: TGTGCCAGCAGTTCCATCACACTAGCGGGCCGGCCATACGAGCAGTACTTC; CDR3aa: CASSSITLAGRPYEQYF
v_gene: TRBV5-4; abundance: -; d_gene: -; j_gene: TRBJ2-7; CDR3nt: TGTGCCAGCAGCACTGGACACACCTACGAGCAGTACTTC; CDR3aa: CASSTGHTYEQYF
v_gene: TRBV14; abundance: -; d_gene: -; j_gene: TRBJ2-2; CDR3nt: TGTGCCAGCAGCCCCTCAAGGGCAGGGGGGATTTACACCGGGGAGCTGTTTTTT; CDR3aa: CASSPSRAGGIYTGELFF
v_gene: TRBV11-1; abundance: once; d_gene: TRBD2; j_gene: TRBJ2-3; CDR3nt: TGTGCCAGCAGCTTAGGGCTAGCGGGACACACAGATACGCAGTATTTT; CDR3aa: CASSLGLAGHTDTQYF
v_gene: TRBV4-2; abundance: -; d_gene: -; j_gene: TRBJ2-3; CDR3nt: TGTGCCAGCAGCCCGGGACTCAGCACAGATACGCAGTATTTT; CDR3aa: CASSPGLSTDTQYF
v_gene: TRBV15; abundance: -; d_gene: TRBD2; j_gene: TRBJ2-5; CDR3nt: TGTGCCACCAGCAGAGCTCTTGGGCCTAGCGGGAGGTACCAAGAGACCCAGTACTTC; CDR3aa: CATSRALGPSGRYQETQYF
v_gene: TRBV4-2; abundance: -; d_gene: TRBD2; j_gene: TRBJ2-3; CDR3nt: TGTGCCAGCAGCCAAGAAGCGGGGGATGCCACAGATACGCAGTATTTT; CDR3aa: CASSQEAGDATDTQYF
v_gene: TRBV5-6; abundance: -; d_gene: -; j_gene: TRBJ2-7; CDR3nt: TGTGCCAGCAGCTCGTTTTCAGCGTCCTCCTACGAGCAGTACTTC; CDR3aa: CASSSFSASSYEQYF